Shown below are 3 T cell receptor beta chains from a single sample sequenced in a study of tumour-infiltrating T cells in Burkitt lymphoma. TCRdb keeps only in-frame clones here, not all; method: immunoSEQ multiplex PCR. In the table there are 5,000 to 6,500 clones, 10% of which are singletons. The source material was tumor tissue. Receptors originate from a human donor with diffuse large B-cell lymphoma.

This clone was observed a handful of times. J is TRBJ1-6 and V is TRBV18; 8 bases match TRBD1. CDR3 length: 15 amino acids. The V and J ends lost 4 bases and 10 bases, in that order; junction bases with no gene match: 9. Germline CDR1 reads KGHSH; CDR2 reads LQKENI. This CDR3 is CASSLLQDRDSPLHF. The DNA of the CDR3 is TGTGCCAGCTCACTACTACAGGACAGGGACTCACCCCTCCACTTT.

This clone was observed a few times. The chain couples TRBV6-5 to TRBJ1-1; D is ambiguous. Germline V gene sequence: CDR1 MNHEY, CDR2 SVGAGI. CDR3 length: 14 amino acids. V was shortened by 2 bases and J by 0 bases, with 7 bases between the two germline ends. CDR3 sequence: CASSYRVVNTEAFF. CDR3 DNA: TGTGCCAGCAGTTACCGCGTAGTGAACACTGAAGCTTTCTTT.

The chain joins TRBV9 to TRBJ1-6; no firm D call. CDR3 size: 13 residues. V was cut by 4 bases and J by 11 bases, with 13 bases left in between. Germline V CDR1 and CDR2: SGDLS, YYNGEE. The CDR3 protein is CASSLPPSPPLHF. Written as DNA, the CDR3 is TGTGCCAGCAGCTTACCTCCTAGTCCACCCCTCCACTTT. Full variable domain (remainder filled in from reference TRBV9 and TRBJ1-6): DSGVTQTPKHLITATGQRVTLRCSPRSGDLSVYWYQQSLDQGLQFLIQYYNGEERAKGNILERFSAQQFPDLHSELNLSSLELGDSALYFCASSLPPSPPLHFGNGTRLTVT.